This paragraph covers one T cell receptor beta chain sequence. It has no known antigen specificity. It has no much larger one-base neighbor in the sample; base qualities were not kept. V was cut back by 0 bases and J by 4 bases, leaving a gap of 10 bases between them. Sequences MGHRA (CDR1) and YSYEKL (CDR2) are obtained from the germline V gene. The CDR3 spans 14 residues, from the cysteine through the phenylalanine. Only the CDR3 portion is preserved as DNA: 42 bases, with reading frame beginning at the first base. Library preparation used PCR. The sequencer was an Illumina HiSeq 4000. Bulk TCR libraries were made following a previously described method, with the TCR primers given in Table S5. Purification of total RNA was performed with the Qiagen AllPrep DNA/RNA kit. Before any analysis, reads coming from multiple sequencing runs of the same library were combined into one pool. On the authors' methods: Only reads with exact TCR constant sequence were kept, trimmed to 150 nt, and grouped by their 12-nt molecular barcodes. Within each barcode group, reads were sub-clustered at a 15% Levenshtein threshold, and quality-weighted consensus sequences were built per RNA molecule. Non-functional sequences were excluded, and lower-count sequences lying one edit away from another sequence were also excluded. Based on fitting two negative binomial distributions, any barcode sub-cluster with under 20% of the maximum read count was discarded. TCRdb passed the public sequencing reads through fastp at Q25 and MiXCR, retaining productive beta sequences. Rows with one shared CDR3 protein collapse into an entry with the most common genes and DNA. The V and J calls, along with clone size, are taken from TCRdb and not from the paper's own processing. The sample table lists more than 450,000 distinct CDR3 sequences, 20% to 25% of them with a count of one. The top ten clones comprise more than 0.8% of the sample.

This sample stems from a study of molecular identifiers for immune sequencing clone quantification (dated by TCRdb to the late 2010s). In terms of the full investigation: For a replicate experiment, RNA from roughly 18,000 or 92,000 naive CD8 T cells was divided into five aliquots, and four of the five aliquots were sequenced. This methods study benchmarked molecular-identifier clustering-based TCR repertoire sequencing (MIDCIRS) and TCR RNA copy counting, using CD8 T cells to do so.

Naive CD8 T cell libraries were made from about 20,000 to 1,000,000 sorted cells using 10%, 30% or 50% of purified RNA. Naive CD8 T cells were FACS-sorted as CD8+CD4-CCR7+CD45RA+ on a BD FACSAria II into RLT Plus buffer. Ten to eleven TCR copies' worth of Jurkat RNA were spiked into roughly 19,000-1,000,000 naive CD8 T cell samples to test detection sensitivity. Enrichment of CD8 T cells was performed with RosetteSep CD8+ T Cell Enrichment Cocktail and Ficoll-Paque, after which ACK red cell lysis was carried out. Study-wide findings and limitations: The sizes of highly expanded clones could end up underestimated when identical TCR molecules share a barcode. The naive libraries included spiked-in Jurkat TCR RNA (about nine copies' worth), and this Jurkat TCR RNA is not part of the donor repertoire. Even against a background of 750,000 to 1,000,000 naive CD8 T cells, spiked-in Jurkat TCR RNA amounting to a single cell's worth was reported to be detectable. In CMV-specific effector cells, clones with more than 20 RNA copies accounted for over 97% of molecules, whereas in naive cells such clones accounted for under 1%. When barcode sub-clustering was omitted, TCR diversity was inflated by chimeric consensus sequences, with chimeras reaching as high as 47%. Modeling estimated roughly 3.2 recovered TCR RNA copies per cell, compared with about ten by digital PCR, which implies around 30% capture efficiency.

The sequence derives from a human donor in good health. Some libraries in this study had Jurkat cell RNA spiked in. The material sequenced was naive CD8+ T cells from blood, with Jurkat cell RNA spiked in. The cell subset or site label of this sample denotes: FACS-sorted CD8+CD4-CCR7+CD45RA+ naive T cells. The chain couples TRBV4-1 to TRBJ2-7; the D gene is perhaps TRBD1, from 6 matching bases. The DNA sequence is as follows: TGCGCCAGCAGCCAAGATAGGGGGAAATACGAGCAGTACTTC. This is translated as CASSQDRGKYEQYF.